The next 19 T cell receptor beta chains were all read from a single sample in a study of blood T cell repertoires in COVID-19. TCRdb keeps only in-frame clones here, not all; method: immunoSEQ multiplex PCR. The sample carries 290,000 or so clones, approximately 86% recorded once. Source material: PBMCs or T cells enriched from blood (not recorded which). The receptors were gathered from a woman between 18 and 29 years old who had recovered from COVID-19.

This chain joins TRBV7-6 and TRBJ1-3; D possibly corresponds to TRBD1 (5 bases). Germline lookup yields CDR1 SGHVS and CDR2 FNYEAQ. The CDR3 covers 16 residues. V lost 5 bases, J lost 0 bases, and 14 bases lay in between. The chain's CDR3 is CASSPMRGSSGNTIYF. In DNA form, the CDR3 reads TGTGCCAGCAGCCCCATGCGGGGGAGCTCTGGAAACACCATATATTTT.

J is TRBJ1-5 and V is TRBV28; 7 nucleotides line up with TRBD1. Per the germline V gene, CDR1 is MDHEN and CDR2 is SYDVKM. The CDR3 is made up of 19 amino acids. V shed 5 bases, J shed 0 bases, and the junction held 16 bases outside the gene matches. CDR3 protein: CASSKPTGQAGFSNQPQHF. The CDR3, as DNA: TGTGCCAGCAGTAAACCGACAGGGCAGGCGGGTTTTAGCAATCAGCCCCAGCATTTT.

This chain uses TRBV6-5 with TRBJ1-6; D perhaps matches TRBD1 (5 bases). The germline CDR1 and CDR2 sequences are MNHEY and SVGAGI. The CDR3 runs 13 residues. V lost 5 bases, J lost 7 bases, and 9 bases lay in between. The CDR3 is CASSLDSNSPLHF. The CDR3 coding sequence is TGTGCCAGCAGTCTCGACAGCAATTCACCCCTCCACTTT.

V is TRBV11-3 and J is TRBJ2-7; tentative D call: TRBD1 (6 bases). V was trimmed by 5 bases and J by 3 bases, leaving 11 bases between them. The CDR3 loop spans 13 amino acids. Germline V gene sequence: CDR1 SGHNT, CDR2 YENEEA. CDR3 nucleotide sequence: TGTGCCAGCAGCCCATCGGACAGCTACGAGCAGTACTTC. Encoded protein: CASSPSDSYEQYF.

This chain connects TRBV7-2 to TRBJ1-5, with a tentative D call TRBD1 (6 bases). This CDR3 region has 14 residues. V was cut by 5 bases and J by 2 bases, with 10 bases left in between. Germline V lookup: CDR1 SGHTA, CDR2 FQGNSA. The CDR3, as DNA: TGTGCCAGCAGCCAAGAGGGGGGCAATCAGCCCCAGCATTTT. Translation: CASSQEGGNQPQHF.

The CDR3 bases are TGTGCCAGCAGCTTGGCTAGCGGGAGGGCCGGTGGGGAGCTGTTTTTT. Residues: CASSLASGRAGGELFF. The chain carries TRBV5-4 and TRBJ2-2, with 12 bases identical to TRBD2. The CDR3 sequence is 16 residues long. Looked up from germline, CDR1 is SGHNT and CDR2 is YYREEE (reference sequence). V lost 0 bases to trimming and J lost 8 bases; unmatched junction nucleotides: 5.

This rearrangement joins TRBV11-3 to TRBJ2-7, with TRBD1 as a possible D gene (5 bases). This CDR3 region has 14 residues. V dropped 5 bases and J dropped 2 bases, with 13 bases sitting between them. CDR1 and CDR2 (germline): SGHNT, YENEEA. The CDR3 DNA follows: TGTGCCAGCAGCCCAGGCGACAGCGCCTACGAGCAGTACTTC. It translates to CASSPGDSAYEQYF.

This rearrangement joins TRBV7-9 to TRBJ2-3; no reliable D call. V was cut by 4 bases and J by 6 bases, with 5 bases left in between. Germline V CDR1 and CDR2: SEHNR, FQNEAQ (reference sequence). The CDR3 has 11 amino acids. The CDR3 DNA is TGTGCCAGCAGCTCGGTGGATACGCAGTATTTT. It translates to CASSSVDTQYF.

J is TRBJ2-5 and V is TRBV5-8; TRBD2 might be the D (7 bases). CDR1 is SGHTS, CDR2 YDEGEE, per germline. The CDR3 has 16 residues. V was pared by 3 bases and J by 5 bases, with 20 bases between. The CDR3 sequence: CASSYRRRGPGETQYF. The CDR3 DNA follows: TGTGCCAGCAGCTACCGGAGGCGGGGGCCGGGGGAGACCCAGTACTTC.

This chain connects TRBV28 to TRBJ2-1, with D tentatively TRBD1 (6 bases). Deletions cut 8 bases from V and 6 bases from J, with 32 bases between. Per germline, CDR1 MDHEN and CDR2 SYDVKM. This CDR3 is 19 amino acids long. CDR3 nucleotide sequence: TGTGCCAGCCTCCACTCGAGGGGACACCTACTCTCGCTGGCCAATGAGCAGTTCTTC. Protein product: CASLHSRGHLLSLANEQFF.

The chain uses TRBV11-2 and TRBJ2-2; TRBD2 matches at 8 bases. From germline, CDR1 is SGHAT and CDR2 FQNNGV. This CDR3 region has 15 residues. With 6 bases clipped from V and 2 bases from J, the junction kept 5 bases outside the gene matches. Here the CDR3 DNA reads TGTGCCAGCAGGAATAGCGGGGCAAACACCGGGGAGCTGTTTTTT. It is translated as CASRNSGANTGELFF. Drawing the rest from reference TRBV11-2 and TRBJ2-2, the complete variable domain is EAGVAQSPRYKIIEKRQSVAFWCNPISGHATLYWYQQILGQGPKLLIQFQNNGVVDDSQLPKDRFSAERLKGVDSTLKIQPAKLEDSAVYLCASRNSGANTGELFFGEGSRLTVL.

V usage is TRBV10-2 and J usage is TRBJ2-2; D not certain. Trimming left V 2 bases short and J 2 bases short, with 6 bases between. The CDR3 has 14 residues. The germline V gene encodes CDR1 WSHSY and CDR2 SAAADI. As DNA, the CDR3 is TGCGCCAGCAGTGAGACTATAAACACCGGGGAGCTGTTTTTT. Protein product: CASSETINTGELFF.

V usage is TRBV3-1 (or the pseudogene TRBV3-2) and J usage is TRBJ1-5, with D hard to call. Germline lookup yields CDR1 LGHDT and CDR2 YNNKEL (reference sequence). The CDR3 is 13 residues long. The ends were cut back, 0 bases at V and 5 bases at J, with 5 bases in the middle. CDR3 residues: CASSQDRDQPQHF. The CDR3 region has the DNA TGTGCCAGCAGCCAAGATCGGGATCAGCCCCAGCATTTT.

This rearrangement joins TRBV7-2 to TRBJ2-7, with 10 bases matching TRBD1. Per germline, CDR1 SGHTA and CDR2 FQGNSA. CDR3 length: 14 amino acids. V lost 5 bases, J lost 4 bases, and 5 bases stayed unmatched. CDR3 loop: CASSGTGVGYEQYF. The CDR3 DNA sequence: TGTGCCAGCAGCGGGACAGGGGTTGGGTACGAGCAGTACTTC.

The chain employs TRBV6-2 or TRBV6-3 and TRBJ2-2; 14 bases agree with TRBD2. This CDR3 is built from 18 residues. Trimming cost V 5 bases and J 1 base; bases outside gene matches: 6. Germline V CDR1 and CDR2: MNHEY, SVGEGT. DNA for the CDR3: TGTGCCAGCAGTGATGGACTAGCGGGGGGTAGGAACACCGGGGAGCTGTTTTTT. Encoded protein: CASSDGLAGGRNTGELFF.

The CDR3 DNA is TGTGCCAGCTCACCCTCGCAGGGTAGGATCGACACTGAAGCTTTCTTT. Translated: CASSPSQGRIDTEAFF. The rearrangement links TRBV18 to TRBJ1-1; maybe TRBD1 (5 bases). CDR1 is KGHSH, CDR2 LQKENI, per germline. Trimming stripped 3 bases from V and 3 bases from J, with 17 bases between. The CDR3 totals 16 residues.

About this clone itself: Other DNA sequences in this sample translate to the same CDR3. J is TRBJ2-2 and V is TRBV5-1; tentative D call: TRBD1 (5 bases). V lost 4 bases to trimming and J lost 0 bases, with 7 bases between them. The CDR3 length is 14 residues. Germline V gene lookup returns CDR1 SGHRS and CDR2 YFSETQ. CDR3 DNA: TGCGCCAGCAGCCTGGACACGAACACCGGGGAGCTGTTTTTT. Translating it yields CASSLDTNTGELFF.

This clone has only one observation. This rearrangement joins TRBV30 to TRBJ2-2; possibly TRBD1 for D (5 bases). V gave up 1 base and J gave up 7 bases, with 13 bases separating them. The CDR3 has 14 amino acids. Germline CDR1 reads GTSNPN; CDR2 reads SVGIG (reference sequence). DNA for the CDR3: TGTGCCTGGAGTGATACGGATCAGGGCGGGGAGCTGTTTTTT. Its protein product is CAWSDTDQGGELFF.

This clone came up a few times. The rearrangement joins TRBV29-1 to TRBJ2-3; TRBD2 matches at 8 bases. The CDR3 has 14 amino acids. Germline CDR1 and CDR2: SQVTM and ANQGSEA. After removal of 1 base from V and 6 bases from J, the junction contained 6 bases not matched to a gene. This chain's CDR3 is CSVEGSGRRDTQYF. The CDR3 region has the DNA TGCAGCGTTGAAGGGAGCGGGAGACGGGATACGCAGTATTTT.